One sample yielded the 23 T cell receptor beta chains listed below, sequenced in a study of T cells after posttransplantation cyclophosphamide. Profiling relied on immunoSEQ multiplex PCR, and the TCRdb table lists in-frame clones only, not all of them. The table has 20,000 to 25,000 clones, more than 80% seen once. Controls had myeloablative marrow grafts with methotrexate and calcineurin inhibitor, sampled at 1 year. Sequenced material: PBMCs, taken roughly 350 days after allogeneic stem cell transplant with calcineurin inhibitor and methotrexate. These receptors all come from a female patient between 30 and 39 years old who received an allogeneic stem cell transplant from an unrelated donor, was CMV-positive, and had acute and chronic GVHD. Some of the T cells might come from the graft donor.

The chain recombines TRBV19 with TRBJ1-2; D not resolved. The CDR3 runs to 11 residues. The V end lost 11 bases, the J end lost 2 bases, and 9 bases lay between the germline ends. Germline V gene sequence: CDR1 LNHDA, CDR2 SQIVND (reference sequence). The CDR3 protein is CAGRGNYGYTF. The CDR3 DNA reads TGTGCCGGTCGTGGCAACTATGGCTACACCTTC.

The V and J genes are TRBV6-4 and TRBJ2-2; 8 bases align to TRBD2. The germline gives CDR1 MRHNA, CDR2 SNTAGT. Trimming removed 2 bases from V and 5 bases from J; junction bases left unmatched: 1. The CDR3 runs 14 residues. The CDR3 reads CASSDQRETGELFF. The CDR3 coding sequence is TGTGCCAGCAGTGACCAGCGGGAGACCGGGGAGCTGTTTTTT.

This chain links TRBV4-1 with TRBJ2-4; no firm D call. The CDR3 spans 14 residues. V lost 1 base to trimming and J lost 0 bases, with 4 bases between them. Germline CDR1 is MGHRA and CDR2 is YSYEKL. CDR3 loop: CASSQAPAKNIQYF. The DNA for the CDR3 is TGCGCCAGCAGCCAAGCTCCAGCCAAAAACATTCAGTACTTC.

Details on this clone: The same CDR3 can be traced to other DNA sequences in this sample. The CDR3 here is CSAPDSYEQYF. DNA for the CDR3: TGCAGTGCGCCTGACAGCTACGAGCAGTACTTC. This chain links TRBV20-1 with TRBJ2-7, with a tentative D call TRBD1 (5 bases). The CDR3 covers 11 residues. V shed 6 bases and J shed 3 bases, with 9 bases lying between them. The germline gives CDR1 DFQATT, CDR2 SNEGSKA (reference sequence).

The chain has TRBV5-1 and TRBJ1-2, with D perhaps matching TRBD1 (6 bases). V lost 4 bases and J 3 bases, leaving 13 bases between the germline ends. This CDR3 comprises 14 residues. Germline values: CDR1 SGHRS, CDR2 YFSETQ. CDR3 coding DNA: TGCGCCAGCAGCAAAGGACAGTACGACTATGGCTACACCTTC. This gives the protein CASSKGQYDYGYTF.

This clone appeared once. CDR3 bases: TGTGCCAGCAGTGATTGGACTAGCGGGTACTACAATGAGCAGTTCTTC. It translates to CASSDWTSGYYNEQFF. The chain carries TRBV2 and TRBJ2-1; 11 nucleotides align to TRBD2. V was pared by 3 bases and J by 3 bases, with 4 bases of the junction left unmatched. The CDR3 length is 16 residues. Per the germline V gene, CDR1 is SNHLY and CDR2 is FYNNEI.

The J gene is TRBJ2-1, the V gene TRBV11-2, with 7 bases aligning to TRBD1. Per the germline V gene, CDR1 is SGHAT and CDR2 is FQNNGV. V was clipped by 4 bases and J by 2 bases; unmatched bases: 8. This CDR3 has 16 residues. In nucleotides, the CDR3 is TGTGCCAGCAGCTCACCCGAGGGGGCGACCTACAATGAGCAGTTCTTC. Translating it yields CASSSPEGATYNEQFF.

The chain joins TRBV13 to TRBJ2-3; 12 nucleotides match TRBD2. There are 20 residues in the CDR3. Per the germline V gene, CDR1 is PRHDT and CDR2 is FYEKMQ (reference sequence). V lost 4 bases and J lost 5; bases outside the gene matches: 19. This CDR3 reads CASSWDRNRLAGEKRDTQYF. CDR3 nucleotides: TGTGCCAGCAGCTGGGACCGGAATCGACTAGCGGGAGAGAAGAGAGATACGCAGTATTTT.

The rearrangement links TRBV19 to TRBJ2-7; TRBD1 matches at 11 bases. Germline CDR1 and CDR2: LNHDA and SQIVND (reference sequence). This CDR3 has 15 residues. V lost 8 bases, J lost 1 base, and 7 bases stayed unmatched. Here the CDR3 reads CASGAGQGVSYEQYF. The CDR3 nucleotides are TGTGCCAGTGGAGCGGGACAGGGGGTTTCCTACGAGCAGTACTTC.

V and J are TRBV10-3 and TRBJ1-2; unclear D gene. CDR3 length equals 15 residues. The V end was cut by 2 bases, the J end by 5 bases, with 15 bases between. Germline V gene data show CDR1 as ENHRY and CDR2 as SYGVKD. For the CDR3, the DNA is TGTGCCATCAGTGAGATTTTGGACTTTGGATATGGCTACACCTTC. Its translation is CAISEILDFGYGYTF.

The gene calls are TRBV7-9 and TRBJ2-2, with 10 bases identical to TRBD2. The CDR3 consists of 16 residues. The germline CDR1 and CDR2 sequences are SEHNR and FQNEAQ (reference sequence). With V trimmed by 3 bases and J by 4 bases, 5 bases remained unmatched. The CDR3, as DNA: TGTGCCAGCAGCTTTCCTAGCGGGAGTAGCACCGGGGAGCTGTTTTTT. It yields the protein CASSFPSGSSTGELFF.

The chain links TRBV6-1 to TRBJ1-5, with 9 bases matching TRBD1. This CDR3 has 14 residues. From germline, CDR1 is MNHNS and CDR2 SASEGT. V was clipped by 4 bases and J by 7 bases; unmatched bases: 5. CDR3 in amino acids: CASSGGQGSQPQHF. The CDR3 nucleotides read TGTGCCAGCAGTGGGGGACAGGGCAGCCAGCCCCAGCATTTT.

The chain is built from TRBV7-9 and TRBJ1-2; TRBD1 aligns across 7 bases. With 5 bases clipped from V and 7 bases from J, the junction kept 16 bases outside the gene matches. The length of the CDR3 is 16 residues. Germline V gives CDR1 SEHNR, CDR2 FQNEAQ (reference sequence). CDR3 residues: CASSPPLTGLLRGYTF. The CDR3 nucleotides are TGTGCCAGCAGCCCGCCGTTGACAGGGTTATTGCGTGGCTACACCTTC.

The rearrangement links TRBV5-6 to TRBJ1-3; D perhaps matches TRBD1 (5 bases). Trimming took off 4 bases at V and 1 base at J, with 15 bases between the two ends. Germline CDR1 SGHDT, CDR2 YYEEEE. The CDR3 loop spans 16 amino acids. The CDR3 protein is CASSGTGLKSGNTIYF. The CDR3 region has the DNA TGTGCCAGCAGCGGAACGGGACTCAAGTCTGGAAACACCATATATTTT.

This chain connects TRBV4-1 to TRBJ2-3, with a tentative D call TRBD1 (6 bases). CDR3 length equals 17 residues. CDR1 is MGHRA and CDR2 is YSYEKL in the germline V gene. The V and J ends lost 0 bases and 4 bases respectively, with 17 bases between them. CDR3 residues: CASSQDSGVGVADTQYF. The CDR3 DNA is TGCGCCAGCAGCCAAGATTCAGGGGTGGGGGTGGCAGATACGCAGTATTTT.

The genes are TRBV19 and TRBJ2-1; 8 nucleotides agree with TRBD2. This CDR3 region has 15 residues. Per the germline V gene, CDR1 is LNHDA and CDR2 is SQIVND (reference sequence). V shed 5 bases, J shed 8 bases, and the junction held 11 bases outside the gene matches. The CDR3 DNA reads TGTGCCAGTAGTCAACCCGGGACTAGTCGAGATGAGCAGTTCTTC. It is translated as CASSQPGTSRDEQFF.

Here the CDR3 reads CASRDRGLGYTF. In DNA form, the CDR3 reads TGTGCCAGCAGGGACAGGGGCTTGGGCTACACCTTC. The J gene is TRBJ1-2, the V gene TRBV2; 9 bases map to TRBD1. The V gene end was trimmed by 6 bases and the J gene end by 8 bases; junction bases not matched to a gene: 4. The germline gives CDR1 SNHLY, CDR2 FYNNEI. CDR3 length: 12 residues.

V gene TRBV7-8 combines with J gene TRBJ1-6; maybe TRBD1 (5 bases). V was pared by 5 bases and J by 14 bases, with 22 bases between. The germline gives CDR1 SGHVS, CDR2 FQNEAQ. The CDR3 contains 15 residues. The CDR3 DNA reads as TGTGCCAGCAGCCTATCCCGGGACTTCTTGAGGTCCCTCCACTTT. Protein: CASSLSRDFLRSLHF. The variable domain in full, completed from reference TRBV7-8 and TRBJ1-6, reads GAGVSQSPRYKVAKRGQDVALRCDPISGHVSLFWYQQALGQGPEFLTYFQNEAQLDKSGLPSDRFFAERPEGSVSTLKIQRTQQEDSAVYLCASSLSRDFLRSLHFGNGTRLTVT.

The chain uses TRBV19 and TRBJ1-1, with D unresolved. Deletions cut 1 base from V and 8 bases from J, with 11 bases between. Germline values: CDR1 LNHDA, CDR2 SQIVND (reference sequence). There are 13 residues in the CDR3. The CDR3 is CASSIVAGKEAFF. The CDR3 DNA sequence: TGTGCCAGTAGTATAGTTGCGGGGAAGGAAGCTTTCTTT.

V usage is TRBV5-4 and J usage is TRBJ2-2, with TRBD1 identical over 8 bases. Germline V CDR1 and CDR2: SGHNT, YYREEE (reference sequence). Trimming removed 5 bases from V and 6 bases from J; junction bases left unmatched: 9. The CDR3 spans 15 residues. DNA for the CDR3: TGTGCCAGCAGAACTGGACAGGGAACGGCCGGGGAGCTGTTTTTT. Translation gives CASRTGQGTAGELFF.

CDR3 sequence: CASSRDRREVYGYTF. The CDR3 coding sequence is TGTGCCAGCAGCCGGGACAGGAGGGAGGTCTATGGCTACACCTTC. V is TRBV7-6 and J is TRBJ1-2, with TRBD1 matching 8 bases. This CDR3 spans 15 amino acids. Germline V gene sequence: CDR1 SGHVS, CDR2 FNYEAQ. Unmatched junction bases numbered 9, after V lost 5 bases and J lost 4 bases.

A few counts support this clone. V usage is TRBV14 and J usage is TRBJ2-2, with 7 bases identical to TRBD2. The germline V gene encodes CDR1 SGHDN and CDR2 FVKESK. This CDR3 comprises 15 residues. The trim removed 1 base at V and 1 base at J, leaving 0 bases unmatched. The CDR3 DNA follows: TGTGCCAGCAGCCAAGCGGGAGGGAACACCGGGGAGCTGTTTTTT. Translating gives CASSQAGGNTGELFF.

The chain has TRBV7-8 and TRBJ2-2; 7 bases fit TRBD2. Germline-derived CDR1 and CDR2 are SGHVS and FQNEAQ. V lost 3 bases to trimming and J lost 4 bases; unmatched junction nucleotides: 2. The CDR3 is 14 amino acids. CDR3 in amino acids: CASSFGGSTGELFF. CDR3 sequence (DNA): TGTGCCAGCAGCTTCGGGGGGAGCACCGGGGAGCTGTTTTTT. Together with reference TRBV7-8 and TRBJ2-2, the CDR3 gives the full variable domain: GAGVSQSPRYKVAKRGQDVALRCDPISGHVSLFWYQQALGQGPEFLTYFQNEAQLDKSGLPSDRFFAERPEGSVSTLKIQRTQQEDSAVYLCASSFGGSTGELFFGEGSRLTVL.